The clone carrying this T cell receptor beta chain has a count of ten or more. CDR1 and CDR2 from the germline V gene are LNHNV and YYDKDF (reference sequence). V was cut by 1 base and J by 3 bases, with 5 bases left in between. The CDR3 has 13 residues. This record comes from a study of T-cell reconstitution after alpha-beta-depleted transplantation in children. As it was prepared, the TCRbeta library received unique molecular identifiers. Via MiXCR, TCRdb re-called the PCR reads, giving one row per CDR3 protein. The table lists just under 250,000 distinct CDR3 sequences, about 26% of them singletons.

The receptor comes from a girl aged 2-10 years with Fanconi anemia, due to receive a stem cell transplant. This chain uses TRBV15 with TRBJ2-3; D may match TRBD1 or TRBD2 (5 bases each). The sample was PBMCs, taken before TCRalphabeta/CD19-depleted stem cell transplant. Here the CDR3 reads CATSRGGTDTQYF. The CDR3 DNA follows: TGTGCCACCAGCAGAGGGGGGACAGATACGCAGTATTTT. The entire variable domain, with the rest obtained from reference TRBV15 and TRBJ2-3, is as follows: DAMVIQNPRYQVTQFGKPVTLSCSQTLNHNVMYWYQQKSSQAPKLLFHYYDKDFNNEADTPDNFQSRRPNTSFCFLDIRSPGLGDTAMYLCATSRGGTDTQYFGPGTRLTVL.